A selection of T cell receptor beta chains follows, all from one sample in a study of beta chain features in type 1 diabetes. Profiling relied on immunoSEQ multiplex PCR, and the TCRdb table lists in-frame clones only, not all of them. Of 230,000 or so clones in the sample, 16% were seen once. Sequenced sample: naive CD4+ T cells from blood. These receptors were obtained from a man aged 25 to 40 with type 1 diabetes. CDR3s include the opening cysteine and the closing phenylalanine or tryptophan. The D gene is left open where the match is weak. Expanded clones get a size class; other rows say once, few or many, or leave the size out.

.,14,TRBV27,TRBJ2-1,TRBD2,TGTGCCAGCAGTTTGGCTAGCGGGACGGATGAGCAGTTCTTC,CASSLASGTDEQFF
few,18,TRBV18,TRBJ2-6,.,TGTGCCAGCTCACCGTGGACAGACAATATCTCTGGGGCCAACGTCCTGACTTTC,CASSPWTDNISGANVLTF
.,13,TRBV5-1,TRBJ2-7,.,TGCGCCAGCAGCGGGGACAACTCCTACGAGCAGTACTTC,CASSGDNSYEQYF
few,16,TRBV6-5,TRBJ2-3,.,TGTGCCAGCAGTTACTCGTATGTTGGGGGCACAGATACGCAGTATTTT,CASSYSYVGGTDTQYF
.,15,TRBV30,TRBJ2-7,.,TGTGCCTGGAGTCCGGACAGCCACAACTCCTACGAGCAGTACTTC,CAWSPDSHNSYEQYF
.,16,TRBV5-6,TRBJ2-7,TRBD1,TGTGCCAGCAGCTTGGGAGGGACAGGGTTTGTAGACGAGCAGTACTTC,CASSLGGTGFVDEQYF
.,13,TRBV7-9,TRBJ1-5,.,TGTGCCAGCAGCCCGACAGTTGGTCAGCCCCAGCATTTT,CASSPTVGQPQHF
few,15,TRBV29-1,TRBJ2-5,TRBD2,TGCAGCGTTGTTCTCCGCGGGAGGAGACAAGAGACCCAGTACTTC,CSVVLRGRRQETQYF
few,15,TRBV7-2,TRBJ2-7,TRBD2,TGTGCCAGCAGATCCACTAGCGGGAGGCCCCACGAGCAGTACTTC,CASRSTSGRPHEQYF
.,14,TRBV7-2,TRBJ2-7,.,TGTGCCAGCAGCAGCCAGTATGGGCCCGGAGAGCAGTACTTC,CASSSQYGPGEQYF
few,15,TRBV30,TRBJ2-5,TRBD2,TGTGCCTGGAGATTTAGCGGGAGTCCCGCGGAGACCCAGTACTTC,CAWRFSGSPAETQYF
.,15,TRBV5-1,TRBJ2-7,TRBD2,TGCGCCAGCAGCCTACTGACTAGCGGCTCCTACGAGCAGTACTTC,CASSLLTSGSYEQYF
few,13,TRBV28,TRBJ2-7,.,TGTGCCAGCAGCCAGGGACCAGCCTACGAGCAGTACTTC,CASSQGPAYEQYF
.,14,TRBV10-3,TRBJ2-3,TRBD2,TGTGCCACCGGCACTAGCGGGAGTGGGGGTACGCAGTATTTT,CATGTSGSGGTQYF
.,21,TRBV4-2,TRBJ2-1,.,TGTGCCAGCAGCCAAGCCCCTCTTCGGCGGGGAAGGGAAAGGCCTTACAATGAGCAGTTCTTC,CASSQAPLRRGRERPYNEQFF
few,14,TRBV9,TRBJ2-2,.,TGTGCCAGCAGCGTAGCGGAACGGGCCGGGGAGCTGTTTTTT,CASSVAERAGELFF
few,17,TRBV7-6,TRBJ2-5,.,TGTGCCAGCAGCCCCGGCCTTCTGGGGCCGTACCAAGAGACCCAGTACTTC,CASSPGLLGPYQETQYF
.,15,TRBV6-5,TRBJ1-1,.,TGTGCCGTTAAAACGGGTGGCGGCATGAACACTGAAGCTTTCTTT,CAVKTGGGMNTEAFF
few,13,TRBV9,TRBJ2-5,.,TGTGCCAGCAGCAGAACGGACACAGAGACCCAGTACTTC,CASSRTDTETQYF
.,13,TRBV25-1,TRBJ2-7,.,TGTGCCAGCGGGGCCGGAGGCCCCCTCGAGCAGTACTTC,CASGAGGPLEQYF
.,12,TRBV29-1,TRBJ2-7,.,TGCAGCGTTGGGCCAGGGAGGCACGAGCAGTACTTC,CSVGPGRHEQYF
few,14,TRBV4-2,TRBJ2-1,.,TGTGCCAGCAGCCAAGAGGGCTGGAGCAATGAGCAGTTCTTC,CASSQEGWSNEQFF
few,13,TRBV2,TRBJ2-1,.,TGTGCCAGCAGCCAGGGGAGGCACAATGAGCAGTTCTTC,CASSQGRHNEQFF
.,15,TRBV10-3,TRBJ2-3,.,TGTGCCATCAGTGCCGGATGGGCTAGCACAGATACGCAGTATTTT,CAISAGWASTDTQYF
.,11,TRBV29-1,TRBJ2-1,TRBD1,TGCAGCGTAGGGACAGACAATGAGCAGTTCTTC,CSVGTDNEQFF
.,12,TRBV29-1,TRBJ1-1,.,TGCAGCGTTGCGGGAGCCCGCACTGAAGCTTTCTTT,CSVAGARTEAFF